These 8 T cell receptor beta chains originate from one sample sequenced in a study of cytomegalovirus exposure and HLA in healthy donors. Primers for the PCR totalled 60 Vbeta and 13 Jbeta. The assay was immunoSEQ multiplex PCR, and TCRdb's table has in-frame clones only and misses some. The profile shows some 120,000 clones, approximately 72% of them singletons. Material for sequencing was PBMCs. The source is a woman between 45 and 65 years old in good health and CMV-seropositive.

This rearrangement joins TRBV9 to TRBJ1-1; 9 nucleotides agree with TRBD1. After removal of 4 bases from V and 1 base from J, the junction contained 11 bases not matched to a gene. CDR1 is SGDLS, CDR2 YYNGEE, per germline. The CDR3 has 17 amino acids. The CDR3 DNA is TGTGCCAGCAGCCCCCGGACAGGGGATGGGCCGAACACTGAAGCTTTCTTT. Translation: CASSPRTGDGPNTEAFF.

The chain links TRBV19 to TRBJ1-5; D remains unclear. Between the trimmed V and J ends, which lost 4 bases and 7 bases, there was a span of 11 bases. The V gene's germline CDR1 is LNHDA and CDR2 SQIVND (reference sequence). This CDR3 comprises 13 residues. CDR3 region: CASSTGSVQPQHF. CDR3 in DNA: TGTGCCAGTAGTACCGGGTCGGTCCAGCCCCAGCATTTT.

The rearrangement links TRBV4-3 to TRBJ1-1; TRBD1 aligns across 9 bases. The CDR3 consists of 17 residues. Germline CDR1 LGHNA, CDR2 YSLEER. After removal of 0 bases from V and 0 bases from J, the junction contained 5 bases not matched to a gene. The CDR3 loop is CASSQELQGALNTEAFF. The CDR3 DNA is TGCGCCAGCAGCCAAGAATTACAGGGGGCCTTGAACACTGAAGCTTTCTTT.

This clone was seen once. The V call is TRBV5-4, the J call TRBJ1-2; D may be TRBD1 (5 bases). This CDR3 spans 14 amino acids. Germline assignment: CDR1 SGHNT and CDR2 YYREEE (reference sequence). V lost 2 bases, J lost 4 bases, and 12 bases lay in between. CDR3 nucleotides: TGTGCCAGCAGCTTCAAACTCGGGGGCTATGGCTACACCTTC. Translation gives CASSFKLGGYGYTF.

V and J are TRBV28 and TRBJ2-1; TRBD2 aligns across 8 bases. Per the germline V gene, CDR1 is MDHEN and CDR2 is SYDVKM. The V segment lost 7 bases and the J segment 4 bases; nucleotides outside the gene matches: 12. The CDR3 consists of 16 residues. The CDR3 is CASTPGGGDSYNEQFF. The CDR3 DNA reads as TGTGCCAGCACTCCGGGGGGGGGCGACTCTTACAATGAGCAGTTCTTC. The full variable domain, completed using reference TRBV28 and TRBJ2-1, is DVKVTQSSRYLVKRTGEKVFLECVQDMDHENMFWYRQDPGLGLRLIYFSYDVKMKEKGDIPEGYSVSREKKERFSLILESASTNQTSMYLCASTPGGGDSYNEQFFGPGTRLTVL.

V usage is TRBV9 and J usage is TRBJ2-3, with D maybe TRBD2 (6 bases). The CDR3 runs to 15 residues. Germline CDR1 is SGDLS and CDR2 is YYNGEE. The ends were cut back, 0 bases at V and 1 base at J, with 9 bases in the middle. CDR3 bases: TGTGCCAGCAGCGTAGGGACTACCCGCACAGATACGCAGTATTTT. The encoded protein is CASSVGTTRTDTQYF.

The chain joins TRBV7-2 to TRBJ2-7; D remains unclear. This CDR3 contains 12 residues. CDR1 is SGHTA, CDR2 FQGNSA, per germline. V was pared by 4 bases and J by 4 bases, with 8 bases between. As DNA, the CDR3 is TGTGCCAGCAGCTCCCCCGGGTACGAGCAGTACTTC. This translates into CASSSPGYEQYF.

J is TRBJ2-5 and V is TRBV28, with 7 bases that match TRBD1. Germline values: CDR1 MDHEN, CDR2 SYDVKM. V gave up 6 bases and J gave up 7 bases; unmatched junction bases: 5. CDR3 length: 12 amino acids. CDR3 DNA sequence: TGTGCCAGCAGGCAACAGGGGAGGACCCAGTACTTC. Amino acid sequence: CASRQQGRTQYF. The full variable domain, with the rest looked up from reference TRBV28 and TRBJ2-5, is DVKVTQSSRYLVKRTGEKVFLECVQDMDHENMFWYRQDPGLGLRLIYFSYDVKMKEKGDIPEGYSVSREKKERFSLILESASTNQTSMYLCASRQQGRTQYFGPGTRLLVL.